These T cell receptor beta chains were read from a single sample in a study of control samples from healthy donors and cancer patients. Generated by immunoSEQ multiplex PCR, the TCRdb table keeps only in-frame clones and is missing some. Of 150,000 to 180,000 clones in the sample, around 96% are singletons; the top ten hold approximately 6.1%. Sequences were obtained from blood. These receptors all stem from a middle-aged man in good health. Both conserved end residues are part of each CDR3. Each record gives: J gene, D gene, V gene, clone size, CDR3 protein, CDR3 DNA. A D gene is named only where the DNA matches it firmly. Clone size is given for some rows only: seen once, a few or many times, or a class if the clone is expanded.

TRBJ1-4,NA,TRBV25-1,NA,CASSELEGREKLFF,TGTGCCAGCAGTGAATTGGAGGGAAGGGAAAAACTGTTTTTT
TRBJ2-7,NA,TRBV6-6,NA,CASTLEGGGYYEQYF,TGTGCCAGCACCCTTGAGGGGGGGGGTTACTACGAGCAGTACTTC
TRBJ2-7,TRBD1,TRBV27,NA,CASSLGPGQGAPEQYF,TGTGCCAGCAGTTTGGGTCCGGGACAGGGGGCTCCCGAGCAGTACTTC
TRBJ1-2,NA,TRBV19,NA,CASSIWGRLDSNYGYTF,TGTGCCAGTAGTATTTGGGGTAGACTTGACAGCAACTATGGCTACACCTTC
TRBJ1-1,NA,TRBV3-1/TRBV3-2,once,CASSQVRTAEAFF,TGTGCCAGCAGCCAAGTCAGAACCGCTGAAGCTTTCTTT
TRBJ2-1,TRBD2,TRBV6-2/TRBV6-3,NA,CASSTSGGRNEQFF,TGTGCCAGCAGCACTAGCGGGGGCCGAAATGAGCAGTTCTTC
TRBJ2-7,TRBD2,TRBV11-2,once,CASSLVSRGVSEQYF,TGTGCCAGCAGCTTAGTGTCGCGGGGGGTGAGCGAGCAGTACTTC
TRBJ2-6,TRBD2,TRBV27,NA,CASSLARSRGVGGANVLTF,TGTGCCAGCAGTTTAGCGCGCTCACGGGGGGTGGGCGGGGCCAACGTCCTGACTTTC
TRBJ1-2,TRBD1,TRBV6-2/TRBV6-3,NA,CASSYGTGQGYGYTF,TGTGCCAGCAGTTACGGCACGGGACAGGGCTATGGCTACACCTTC
TRBJ1-5,NA,TRBV6-6,NA,CATWGGNQPQHF,TGTGCCACCTGGGGGGGGAATCAGCCCCAGCATTTT
TRBJ1-3,TRBD1,TRBV27,NA,CASSDSGTGGGNTIYF,TGTGCCAGCAGTGATTCCGGGACAGGAGGCGGAAACACCATATATTTT
TRBJ2-7,NA,TRBV5-6,NA,CASRMTGDLYEQYF,TGTGCCAGCAGGATGACAGGAGACCTCTACGAGCAGTACTTC
TRBJ2-2,TRBD1,TRBV5-1,NA,CASSRGQGARTGELFF,TGCGCCAGCAGCCGAGGACAGGGGGCTCGCACCGGGGAGCTGTTTTTT
TRBJ1-2,NA,TRBV24-1,NA,CAASSGSYGYTF,TGTGCCGCTAGTTCCGGGAGTTATGGCTACACCTTC
TRBJ2-2,NA,TRBV15,NA,CATSRDLANTGELFF,TGTGCCACCAGCAGAGATTTAGCTAACACCGGGGAGCTGTTTTTT
TRBJ2-5,NA,TRBV6-5,NA,CASILDGLETQYF,TGTGCCAGCATCCTGGACGGCTTAGAGACCCAGTACTTC
TRBJ1-5,NA,TRBV24-1,NA,CATSGPEQGTNQPQHF,TGTGCCACCAGTGGCCCAGAACAGGGTACCAATCAGCCCCAGCATTTT
TRBJ2-1,NA,TRBV21-1,NA,CASSKIRNEQFF,TGTGCCAGCAGCAAAATACGTAATGAGCAGTTCTTC
TRBJ2-2,NA,TRBV5-8,NA,CASTVFGTPNTGELFF,TGTGCCAGCACCGTCTTCGGGACTCCGAACACCGGGGAGCTGTTTTTT
TRBJ1-2,TRBD1,TRBV6-1,NA,CASSEVVDRAINYGYTF,TGTGCCAGCAGTGAAGTAGTGGACAGGGCGATAAACTATGGCTACACCTTC
TRBJ1-2,NA,TRBV12-3/TRBV12-4,NA,CASRLTGFGYTF,TGTGCCAGCAGGCTAACAGGGTTCGGCTACACCTTC
TRBJ1-2,TRBD1,TRBV19,NA,CASRIDRGYGYTF,TGTGCCAGTAGGATTGACAGGGGGTATGGCTACACCTTC
TRBJ2-1,TRBD2,TRBV5-6,NA,CASSPEGLAGATDEQFF,TGTGCCAGCAGCCCGGAGGGACTAGCGGGGGCCACGGATGAGCAGTTCTTC
TRBJ1-2,TRBD1,TRBV5-1,once,CASSSNRGLRGYTF,TGCGCCAGCAGCTCGAACAGGGGACTGCGAGGCTACACCTTC
TRBJ1-6,NA,TRBV7-9,NA,CRYYSPLHF,TGCCGTTATTATTCACCCCTCCACTTT
TRBJ1-2,NA,TRBV20-1,NA,CSASTTLPNYGYTF,TGCAGTGCTAGTACGACTCTTCCTAACTATGGCTACACCTTC
TRBJ2-1,NA,TRBV3-1/TRBV3-2,NA,CASSQVAGYEQFF,TGTGCCAGCAGCCAAGTTGCAGGCTATGAGCAGTTCTTC
TRBJ2-3,NA,TRBV6-1,NA,CASSEFDRSTDTQYF,TGTGCCAGCAGTGAATTCGACAGGAGCACAGATACGCAGTATTTT
TRBJ1-2,NA,TRBV30,NA,CAWSVGINYGYTF,TGTGCCTGGAGTGTAGGGATCAACTATGGCTACACCTTC
TRBJ1-1,NA,TRBV15,NA,CATSREGGTEAFF,TGTGCCACCAGCAGAGAGGGAGGCACTGAAGCTTTCTTT
TRBJ1-6,NA,TRBV27,NA,CASSLSSLSYNSPLHF,TGTGCCAGCAGTTTATCGTCCCTCTCCTATAATTCACCCCTCCACTTT
TRBJ1-5,NA,TRBV7-9,NA,CASSLTGPQPQHF,TGTGCCAGCAGCTTAACAGGGCCTCAGCCCCAGCATTTT
TRBJ2-3,TRBD2,TRBV2,once,CASSDGAGHLTDTQYF,TGTGCCAGCAGTGATGGAGCGGGGCACCTCACAGATACGCAGTATTTT
TRBJ1-5,NA,TRBV30,NA,CAWRLQGPNQPQHF,TGTGCCTGGCGCCTTCAGGGACCCAATCAGCCCCAGCATTTT
TRBJ1-6,NA,TRBV19,NA,CASSTGFGSPLHF,TGTGCCAGTAGCACAGGGTTCGGGTCACCCCTCCACTTT
TRBJ1-2,TRBD1,TRBV27,NA,CASSTGAANYGYTF,TGTGCCAGCAGCACAGGGGCAGCTAACTATGGCTACACCTTC
TRBJ2-1,NA,TRBV13,NA,CASSRGTIRGGSYNEQFF,TGTGCCAGCAGCAGGGGGACTATCCGGGGCGGCTCCTACAATGAGCAGTTCTTC
TRBJ2-4,NA,TRBV6-5,NA,CASSYKEGHIQYF,TGTGCCAGCAGTTATAAGGAAGGACACATTCAGTACTTC
TRBJ1-2,TRBD1,TRBV18,NA,CASSPSPGTGDYGYTF,TGTGCCAGCTCACCATCACCCGGGACAGGGGACTATGGCTACACCTTC
TRBJ1-1,NA,TRBV7-9,NA,CASTHKQLNTEAFF,TGTGCCAGCACTCACAAACAATTGAACACTGAAGCTTTCTTT
TRBJ1-2,TRBD1,TRBV2,NA,CASRRIADRGGGYTF,TGTGCCAGCAGGAGGATAGCGGACAGGGGAGGCGGCTACACCTTC
TRBJ2-7,NA,TRBV6-5,once,CASSSRAGGTYEQYF,TGTGCCAGCAGTTCCAGGGCCGGAGGGACCTACGAGCAGTACTTC
TRBJ1-1,NA,TRBV5-4,NA,CASGWSQEQANTEAFF,TGTGCCAGCGGCTGGTCTCAGGAGCAGGCGAACACTGAAGCTTTCTTT
TRBJ2-7,NA,TRBV6-6,NA,CASSYSTDYYEQYF,TGTGCCAGCAGTTACTCGACAGACTACTACGAGCAGTACTTC
TRBJ2-7,TRBD2,TRBV7-9,NA,CASSPQGTSNEQYF,TGTGCCAGCAGCCCGCAAGGGACTAGCAACGAGCAGTACTTC
TRBJ2-7,NA,TRBV7-9,once,CASSSTPNYEQYF,TGTGCCAGCAGCTCAACACCTAACTACGAGCAGTACTTC
TRBJ1-1,NA,TRBV27,NA,CASNPSSKDFLRRMNTEAFF,TGTGCCAGCAACCCATCTTCGAAGGATTTCTTGCGGAGGATGAACACTGAAGCTTTCTTT
TRBJ2-7,TRBD2,TRBV5-1,NA,CASSLGGTSPYEQYF,TGCGCCAGCAGCTTGGGAGGGACTAGCCCCTACGAGCAGTACTTC